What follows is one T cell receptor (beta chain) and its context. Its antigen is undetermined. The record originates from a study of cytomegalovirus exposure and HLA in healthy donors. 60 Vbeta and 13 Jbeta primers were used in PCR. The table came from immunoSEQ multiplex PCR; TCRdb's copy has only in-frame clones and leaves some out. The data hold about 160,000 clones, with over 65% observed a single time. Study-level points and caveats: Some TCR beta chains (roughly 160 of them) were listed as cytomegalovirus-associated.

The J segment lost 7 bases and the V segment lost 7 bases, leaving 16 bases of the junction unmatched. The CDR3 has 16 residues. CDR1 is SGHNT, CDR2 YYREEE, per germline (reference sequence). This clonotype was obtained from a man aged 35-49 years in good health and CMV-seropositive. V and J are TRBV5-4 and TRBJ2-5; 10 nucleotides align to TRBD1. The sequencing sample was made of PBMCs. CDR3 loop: CASRPPPGQGTGTQYF. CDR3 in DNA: TGTGCCAGCCGCCCTCCACCGGGACAGGGGACGGGGACCCAGTACTTC.